This is a list of T cell receptor beta chains from one sample in a study of blood T cell repertoires in COVID-19. Clones were read by immunoSEQ multiplex PCR, and TCRdb kept only the in-frame ones, dropping some. The sample shows about 160,000 clones, roughly 90% of them seen only once. Sequenced sample: PBMCs or T cells enriched from blood (not recorded which). Receptor source: a woman aged 45-65 years who had recovered from COVID-19. Both conserved end residues are part of each CDR3. A D gene is named only where the DNA matches it firmly. Some rows have no size entry. The others give once, few or many, or a class for an expanded clone.

size	D	V	J	CDR3	DNA
NA	TRBD1	TRBV2	TRBJ1-2	CATSTGFYGYTF	TGTGCCACCTCGACAGGGTTCTATGGCTACACCTTC
once	NA	TRBV11-2	TRBJ1-5	CASSLEGYSDQPQHF	TGTGCCAGCAGCTTAGAAGGGTATAGCGATCAGCCCCAGCATTTT
NA	TRBD1	TRBV7-2	TRBJ2-1	CASSLEDRGYNEQFF	TGTGCCAGCAGCTTAGAGGACAGGGGCTACAATGAGCAGTTCTTC
NA	NA	TRBV7-8	TRBJ1-1	CASSLRPGGDKKAFF	TGTGCCAGCAGCCTCCGACCCGGCGGGGATAAAAAAGCTTTCTTT
NA	NA	TRBV9	TRBJ2-7	CASSVEASLGEQYF	TGTGCCAGCAGCGTAGAGGCTAGCTTAGGCGAGCAGTACTTC
NA	NA	TRBV24-1	TRBJ2-1	CATSNSLPYNEQFF	TGTGCCACCAGCAACAGCCTACCCTACAATGAGCAGTTCTTC
NA	NA	TRBV10-3	TRBJ2-1	CAIRGLGLVNEQFF	TGTGCCATCAGGGGCCTGGGGCTTGTAAATGAGCAGTTCTTC
NA	NA	TRBV7-2	TRBJ1-5	CASSLSGGHQPQHF	TGTGCCAGCAGCTTATCGGGGGGGCATCAGCCCCAGCATTTT
NA	TRBD2	TRBV5-1	TRBJ2-5	CASALQPGLQETQYF	TGCGCCAGCGCCCTTCAACCGGGACTACAAGAGACCCAGTACTTC
NA	TRBD1	TRBV6-2/TRBV6-3	TRBJ1-5	CASSPRQGTASNQPQHF	TGTGCCAGCAGTCCACGACAGGGGACGGCTAGCAATCAGCCCCAGCATTTT
NA	NA	TRBV19	TRBJ1-2	CASSISGGGYTF	TGTGCCAGTAGTATCAGCGGAGGAGGCTACACCTTC
few	NA	TRBV28	TRBJ1-6	CASTPRGGRSPLHF	TGTGCCAGCACCCCAAGGGGGGGGAGGTCACCCCTCCACTTT
once	TRBD2	TRBV5-1	TRBJ2-5	CASSLERSSGGETQYF	TGCGCCAGCAGCTTGGAACGGTCTAGCGGGGGTGAGACCCAGTACTTC
NA	NA	TRBV6-4	TRBJ1-1	CASRAAGNTEAFF	TGTGCCAGCAGGGCCGCGGGGAACACTGAAGCTTTCTTT
NA	NA	TRBV24-1	TRBJ1-1	CATTQGGAGSTEAFF	TGTGCCACCACTCAAGGGGGGGCTGGTTCGACTGAAGCTTTCTTT
NA	NA	TRBV9	TRBJ2-2	CASSAVNTGELFF	TGTGCCAGCAGCGCGGTGAACACCGGGGAGCTGTTTTTT
NA	TRBD2	TRBV11-2	TRBJ2-3	CASSLVAGGPDTQYF	TGTGCCAGCAGCTTGGTAGCGGGGGGCCCGGATACGCAGTATTTT
NA	NA	TRBV7-2	TRBJ1-2	CASSLELTGTRGGYTF	TGTGCCAGCAGCTTAGAACTGACCGGGACACGCGGAGGCTACACCTTC
once	TRBD1	TRBV7-9	TRBJ2-3	CASSSGQVPLDTQYF	TGTGCCAGCAGCTCGGGACAGGTCCCGCTGGATACGCAGTATTTT
NA	TRBD1	TRBV5-1	TRBJ2-7	CASSSGTGGDEQYF	TGCGCCAGCAGCTCGGGGACAGGGGGGGACGAGCAGTACTTC
NA	TRBD1	TRBV5-1	TRBJ1-1	CASSSSPGTGWNTEAFF	TGCGCCAGCAGCTCATCCCCCGGGACAGGGTGGAACACTGAAGCTTTCTTT
NA	NA	TRBV7-3	TRBJ1-2	CASSPRQGGNYGYTF	TGTGCCAGCAGCCCCCGGCAGGGAGGGAACTATGGCTACACCTTC
NA	NA	TRBV7-3	TRBJ2-4	CASSLDSGVYF	TGTGCCAGCAGCTTGGACAGCGGTGTGTACTTC
NA	NA	TRBV18	TRBJ1-2	CASGGPQGNSNYGYTF	TGTGCCAGCGGGGGACCCCAGGGGAACTCTAACTATGGCTACACCTTC
once	TRBD1	TRBV13	TRBJ1-2	CASSPGTGYGYTF	TGTGCCAGCAGCCCCGGGACAGGGTATGGCTACACCTTC
NA	TRBD1	TRBV18	TRBJ1-1	CASSPRGLGRTEAFF	TGTGCCAGCTCACCCAGGGGGCTGGGGCGCACTGAAGCTTTCTTT
NA	NA	TRBV4-1	TRBJ1-2	CASSQGGIALYGYTF	TGCGCCAGCAGCCAAGGGGGCATTGCTCTCTATGGCTACACCTTC
NA	TRBD1	TRBV27	TRBJ2-5	CASSPGQGQETQYF	TGTGCCAGCAGCCCTGGACAGGGACAAGAGACCCAGTACTTC
NA	NA	TRBV2	TRBJ2-2	CASSEQVLDTGELFF	TGTGCCAGCAGTGAACAGGTATTGGACACCGGGGAGCTGTTTTTT
NA	NA	TRBV7-2	TRBJ2-2	CASSPTRVLNTGELFF	TGTGCCAGCAGCCCGACCCGGGTCCTGAACACCGGGGAGCTGTTTTTT
NA	NA	TRBV5-6	TRBJ1-2	CASSRIQLDRGYTF	TGTGCCAGCAGCCGAATACAGCTCGACCGAGGCTACACCTTC
NA	TRBD2	TRBV11-2	TRBJ2-4	CASSLSSGGGVAKNIQYF	TGTGCCAGCAGCTTATCTAGCGGGGGAGGTGTAGCCAAAAACATTCAGTACTTC
once	NA	TRBV11-2	TRBJ1-2	CASSLDRGNSYGYTF	TGTGCCAGCAGCTTAGACCGGGGGAATAGCTATGGCTACACCTTC
NA	TRBD2	TRBV5-5	TRBJ2-3	CASSLGTSGGAKDTQYF	TGTGCCAGCAGCTTGGGCACTAGCGGGGGGGCCAAAGATACGCAGTATTTT
NA	TRBD1	TRBV6-5	TRBJ2-7	CASSYFDRTGKEQYF	TGTGCCAGCAGTTACTTTGATAGGACAGGGAAAGAGCAGTACTTC
NA	TRBD1	TRBV19	TRBJ2-5	CASSNRQGTKETQYF	TGTGCCAGTAGTAATCGACAGGGGACCAAAGAGACCCAGTACTTC
NA	TRBD1	TRBV28	TRBJ1-1	CASTQTGWSTEAFF	TGTGCCAGCACCCAGACAGGGTGGAGCACTGAAGCTTTCTTT
NA	NA	TRBV7-2	TRBJ2-2	CAIKGGGNTGELFF	TGTGCCATCAAGGGAGGGGGGAACACCGGGGAGCTGTTTTTT
NA	NA	TRBV7-6	TRBJ2-3	CASSLSPTLTTDTQYF	TGTGCCAGCAGCTTAAGTCCCACTCTTACCACAGATACGCAGTATTTT
few	TRBD1	TRBV7-8	TRBJ2-2	CASRTITGGPGELFF	TGTGCCAGCAGAACAATAACAGGGGGCCCCGGGGAGCTGTTTTTT
NA	NA	TRBV6-5	TRBJ1-1	CASSYEGNTEAFF	TGTGCCAGCAGTTATGAGGGGAACACTGAAGCTTTCTTT
NA	NA	TRBV11-2	TRBJ1-3	CASSPYRAGSGNTIYF	TGTGCCAGCAGCCCTTACAGGGCTGGTTCAGGAAACACCATATATTTT
NA	NA	TRBV25-1	TRBJ1-2	CASSAPNRVGYGYTF	TGTGCCAGCAGCGCACCAAACAGGGTTGGCTATGGCTACACCTTC
NA	NA	TRBV24-1	TRBJ1-5	CATSDGGFNQPQHF	TGTGCCACCAGTGATGGGGGGTTTAATCAGCCCCAGCATTTT
NA	TRBD1	TRBV28	TRBJ1-5	CASRRTGNQPQHF	TGTGCCAGCAGAAGGACAGGTAACCAGCCCCAGCATTTT
NA	TRBD2	TRBV2	TRBJ2-2	CASSATSAGELFF	TGTGCCAGCAGTGCAACTAGCGCCGGGGAGCTGTTTTTT
once	NA	TRBV4-3	TRBJ2-1	CASSQAPEGYNEQFF	TGCGCCAGCAGCCAAGCTCCGGAGGGGTACAATGAGCAGTTCTTC
NA	NA	TRBV19	TRBJ1-2	CASSIRGSGYTF	TGTGCCAGTAGTATAAGAGGGTCTGGCTACACCTTC
NA	NA	TRBV7-2	TRBJ2-5	CASSRSSRGARETQYF	TGTGCCAGCAGCCGGTCCTCCAGGGGCGCTAGAGAGACCCAGTACTTC
NA	NA	TRBV7-3	TRBJ2-7	CASSLGGLIYEQYF	TGTGCCAGCAGCTTAGGAGGCCTGATCTACGAGCAGTACTTC
NA	TRBD2	TRBV7-9	TRBJ2-7	CASTLSGGSYEQYF	TGTGCCAGCACCCTTAGCGGGGGGTCCTACGAGCAGTACTTC
NA	NA	TRBV6-5	TRBJ1-2	CASRDSNYGYTF	TGTGCCAGCAGGGACAGTAACTATGGCTACACCTTC
NA	TRBD1	TRBV19	TRBJ2-7	CASSVGQRPYEQYF	TGTGCCAGTAGTGTGGGACAGCGGCCCTACGAGCAGTACTTC
NA	NA	TRBV18	TRBJ2-7	CASSPAEAYEQYF	TGTGCCAGCTCCCCCGCGGAGGCCTACGAGCAGTACTTC
NA	NA	TRBV14	TRBJ2-1	CASSRSRSLGYNEQFF	TGTGCCAGCAGCCGGTCTAGGTCCTTGGGCTACAATGAGCAGTTCTTC
NA	TRBD1	TRBV7-2	TRBJ1-1	CASSTRDRGLAFF	TGTGCCAGCAGCACCCGGGACAGGGGGCTGGCTTTCTTT
NA	NA	TRBV29-1	TRBJ2-3	CSVVGPDTQYF	TGCAGCGTGGTGGGGCCAGATACGCAGTATTTT
NA	NA	TRBV7-2	TRBJ2-1	CASSLDPARGNEQFF	TGTGCCAGCAGCTTGGACCCCGCCAGGGGCAATGAGCAGTTCTTC
once	NA	TRBV5-1	TRBJ1-1	CASSSFNGVNTEAFF	TGCGCCAGCAGCTCCTTTAACGGGGTGAACACTGAAGCTTTCTTT
NA	NA	TRBV24-1	TRBJ2-2	CATSKGVPSNTGELFF	TGTGCCACCAGCAAAGGGGTTCCCTCGAACACCGGGGAGCTGTTTTTT